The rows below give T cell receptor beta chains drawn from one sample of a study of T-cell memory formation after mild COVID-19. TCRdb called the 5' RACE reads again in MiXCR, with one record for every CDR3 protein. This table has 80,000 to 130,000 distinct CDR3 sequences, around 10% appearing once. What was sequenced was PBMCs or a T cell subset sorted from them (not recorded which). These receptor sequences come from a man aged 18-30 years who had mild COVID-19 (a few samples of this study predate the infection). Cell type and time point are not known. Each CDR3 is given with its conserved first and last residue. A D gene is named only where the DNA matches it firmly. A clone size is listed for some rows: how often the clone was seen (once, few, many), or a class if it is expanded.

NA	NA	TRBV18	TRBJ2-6	CASSPGPIGANVLTF	TGTGCCAGCTCACCAGGACCAATTGGGGCCAACGTCCTGACTTTC
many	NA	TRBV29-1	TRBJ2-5	CSVGRVQETQYF	TGCAGCGTTGGCAGGGTCCAAGAGACCCAGTACTTC
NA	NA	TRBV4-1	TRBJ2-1	CASSQAGLSSYNEQFF	TGCGCCAGCAGCCAAGCCGGTTTGAGCTCCTACAATGAGCAGTTCTTC
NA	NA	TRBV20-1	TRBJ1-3	CSARDTLRDVGNTIYF	TGCAGTGCTAGAGACACCTTGCGAGACGTCGGAAACACCATATATTTT
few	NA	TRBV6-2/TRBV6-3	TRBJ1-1	CASSLLSANTEAFF	TGTGCCAGCAGTTTATTATCAGCGAACACTGAAGCTTTCTTT
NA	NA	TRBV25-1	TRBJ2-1	CASSVMGPPYNEQFF	TGTGCCAGCAGTGTAATGGGCCCCCCCTACAATGAGCAGTTCTTC
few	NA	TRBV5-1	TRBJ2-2	CASSPEVGKNTGELFF	TGCGCCAGCAGCCCGGAGGTTGGGAAAAACACCGGGGAGCTGTTTTTT
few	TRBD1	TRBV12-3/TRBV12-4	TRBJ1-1	CASSHRGTEAFF	TGTGCCAGCAGTCACAGGGGAACTGAAGCTTTCTTT
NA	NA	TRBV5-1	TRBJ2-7	CASSLDNDYEQYF	TGCGCCAGCAGCTTGGATAACGACTACGAGCAGTACTTC
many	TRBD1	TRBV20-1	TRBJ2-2	CSARDGGQPMTGELFF	TGCAGTGCTAGAGATGGGGGACAGCCCATGACCGGGGAGCTGTTTTTT
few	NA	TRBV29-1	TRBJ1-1	CSVGQMNTEAFF	TGCAGCGTAGGACAGATGAACACTGAAGCTTTCTTT
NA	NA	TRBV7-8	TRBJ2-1	CASSLLANEQFF	TGTGCCAGCAGCTTATTGGCCAATGAGCAGTTCTTC
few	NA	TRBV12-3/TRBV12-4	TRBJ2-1	CASRLSDGPIYNEQFF	TGTGCCAGCAGACTATCCGACGGGCCTATCTACAATGAGCAGTTCTTC
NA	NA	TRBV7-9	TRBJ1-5	CASSPEGGYSNQPQHF	TGTGCCAGCAGCCCAGAGGGAGGTTATAGCAATCAGCCCCAGCATTTT
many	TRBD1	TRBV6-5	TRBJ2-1	CASTSRPTGGSEQFF	TGTGCCAGCACTTCCCGCCCGACAGGGGGTTCTGAGCAGTTCTTC
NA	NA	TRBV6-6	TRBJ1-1	CASSYSNPGLYTEAFF	TGTGCCAGCAGTTACTCGAATCCAGGTCTATACACTGAAGCTTTCTTT
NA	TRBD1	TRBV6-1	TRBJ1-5	CASSEWDRTPNQPQHF	TGTGCCAGCAGTGAATGGGACAGGACCCCAAATCAGCCCCAGCATTTT
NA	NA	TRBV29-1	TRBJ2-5	CSVYGAYQETQYF	TGCAGCGTGTACGGGGCGTACCAAGAGACCCAGTACTTC
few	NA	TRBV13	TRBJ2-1	CASSLLTAGYNEQFF	TGTGCCAGCAGCTTGTTAACAGCGGGTTACAATGAGCAGTTCTTC
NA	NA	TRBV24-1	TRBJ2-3	CATSSRGSDTQYF	TGTGCCACCAGTTCACGAGGGTCAGATACGCAGTATTTT
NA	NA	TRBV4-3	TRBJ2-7	CASSQDIEGRFYEQYF	TGCGCCAGCAGCCAAGATATCGAGGGTAGGTTCTACGAGCAGTACTTC
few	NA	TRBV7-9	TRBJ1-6	CASSADRSLNSPLHF	TGTGCCAGCAGCGCAGACCGATCCCTTAATTCACCCCTCCACTTT